A single T cell receptor beta chain is shown here with its context. Antigen: not known. The sample belongs to a study of cytomegalovirus exposure and HLA in healthy donors. Across the study: The 120 validation repertoires and the 666 first-cohort repertoires shared a platform, a later analysis reported. Findings and caveats of the study: Some TCR beta chains (more than 150 of them) were listed as cytomegalovirus-associated. The finding came from a later analysis; first-cohort TCR clusters tended to co-occur in the 120 or so validation repertoires. Reports described diagnosis of cytomegalovirus status by the classifier as highly specific and sensitive.

V trimming: 10 bases; J trimming: 3 bases; junction bases outside the gene matches: 2. Germline values: CDR1 ENHRY, CDR2 SYGVKD. CDR3 size: 12 residues. Method: immunoSEQ multiplex PCR; TCRdb's copy keeps in-frame clones and lacks some. The data contain about 100,000 clones, around 96% of them singletons. The sample was PBMCs. The TCR originated in a woman between 18 and 29 years old in good health and CMV-seronegative. The chain is built from TRBV10-3 and TRBJ2-1; TRBD2 aligns across 8 bases. CDR3 sequence (DNA): TGTGCCACAGGGACTAGCTACAATGAGCAGTTCTTC. Residues: CATGTSYNEQFF.